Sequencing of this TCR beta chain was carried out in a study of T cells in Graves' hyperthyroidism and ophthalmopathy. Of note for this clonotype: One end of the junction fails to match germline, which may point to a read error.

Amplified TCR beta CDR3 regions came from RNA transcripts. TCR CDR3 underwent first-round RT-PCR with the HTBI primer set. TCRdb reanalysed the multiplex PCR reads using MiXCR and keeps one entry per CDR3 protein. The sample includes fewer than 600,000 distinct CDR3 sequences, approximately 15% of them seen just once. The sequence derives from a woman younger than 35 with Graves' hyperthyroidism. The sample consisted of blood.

The CDR3 reads CASSTGQGNDQFF. CDR3 DNA sequence: TGTGCCAGTAGTACCGGACAGGGTAATGATCAGTTCTTC. The rearrangement joins TRBV19 to TRBJ2-1, with 8 bases lining up with TRBD1. This CDR3 is 13 amino acids long. Germline assignment: CDR1 LNHDA and CDR2 SQIVND (reference sequence).